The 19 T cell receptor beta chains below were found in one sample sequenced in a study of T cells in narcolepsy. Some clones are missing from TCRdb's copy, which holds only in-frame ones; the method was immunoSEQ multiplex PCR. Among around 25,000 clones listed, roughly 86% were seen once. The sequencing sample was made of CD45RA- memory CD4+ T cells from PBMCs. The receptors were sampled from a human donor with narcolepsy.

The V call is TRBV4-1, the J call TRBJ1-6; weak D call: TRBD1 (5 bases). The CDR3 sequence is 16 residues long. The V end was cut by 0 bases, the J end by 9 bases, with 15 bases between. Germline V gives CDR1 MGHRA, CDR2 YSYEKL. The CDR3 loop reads CASSQDWALGGSPLHF. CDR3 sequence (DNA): TGCGCCAGCAGCCAAGATTGGGCCCTGGGGGGTTCACCCCTCCACTTT.

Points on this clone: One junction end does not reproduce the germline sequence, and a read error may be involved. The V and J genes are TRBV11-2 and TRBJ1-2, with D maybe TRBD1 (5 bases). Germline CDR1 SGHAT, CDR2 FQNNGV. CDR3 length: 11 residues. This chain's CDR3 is CASSSPDGTIF. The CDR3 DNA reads TGTGCCAGCAGTTCACCGGATGGGACGATCTTC.

The CDR3 DNA reads TGTGCCAGCAGTGAACTGGGGGGGACAGAAGAGACCCAGTACTTC. It is translated as CASSELGGTEETQYF. V gene TRBV25-1 combines with J gene TRBJ2-5, with D perhaps TRBD1 or TRBD2 (7 bases each). The CDR3 contains 15 residues. Germline V gene data show CDR1 as MGHDK and CDR2 as SYGVNS. Trimming removed 2 bases from V and 3 bases from J, with 13 bases in between.

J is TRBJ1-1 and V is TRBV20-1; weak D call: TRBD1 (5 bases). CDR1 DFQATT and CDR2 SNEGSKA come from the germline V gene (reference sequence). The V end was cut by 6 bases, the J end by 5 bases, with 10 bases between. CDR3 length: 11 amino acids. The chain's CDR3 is CSAADRTEAFF. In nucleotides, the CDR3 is TGCAGTGCAGCCGACAGAACTGAAGCTTTCTTT.

The CDR3 here is CASSRDSYYEQYV. As DNA, the CDR3 is TGTGCCAGCAGCCGGGACAGTTACTACGAGCAGTACGTC. V gene TRBV5-5 combines with J gene TRBJ2-7; 7 nucleotides match TRBD1. J lost 3 bases, V lost 4 bases, and 4 bases had no gene match. The V gene's germline CDR1 is SGHKS and CDR2 YYEKEE (reference sequence). The CDR3 is 13 residues long.

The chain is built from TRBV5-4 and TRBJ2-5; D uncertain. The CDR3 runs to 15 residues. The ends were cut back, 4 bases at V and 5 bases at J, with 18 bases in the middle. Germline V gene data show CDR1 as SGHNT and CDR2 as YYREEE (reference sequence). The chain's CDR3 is CASSPDIGKAETQYF. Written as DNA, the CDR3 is TGTGCCAGCAGCCCTGACATCGGTAAGGCGGAGACCCAGTACTTC. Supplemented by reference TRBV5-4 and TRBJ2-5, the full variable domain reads ETGVTQSPTHLIKTRGQQVTLRCSSQSGHNTVSWYQQALGQGPQFIFQYYREEENGRGNFPPRFSGLQFPNYSSELNVNALELDDSALYLCASSPDIGKAETQYFGPGTRLLVL.

CDR3 residues: CASSQETVPNTGELFF. CDR3 sequence (DNA): TGTGCCAGCAGCCAAGAAACGGTGCCGAACACCGGGGAGCTGTTTTTT. The chain combines TRBV4-2 with TRBJ2-2, with D hard to call. Trimming pared 0 bases from V and 0 bases from J, leaving 8 bases between. Germline V gives CDR1 LGHNA, CDR2 YNFKEQ. This CDR3 region has 16 residues.

DNA for the CDR3: TGTGCCAGCAGTGGCGGCAGGAGCTCTGGAAACACCATATATTTT. The encoded protein is CASSGGRSSGNTIYF. This chain joins TRBV6-1 and TRBJ1-3; D unresolved. The germline V and J ends were trimmed by 4 bases and 0 bases, with 10 bases remaining between them. Germline loops: CDR1 MNHNS, CDR2 SASEGT. The CDR3 consists of 15 residues.

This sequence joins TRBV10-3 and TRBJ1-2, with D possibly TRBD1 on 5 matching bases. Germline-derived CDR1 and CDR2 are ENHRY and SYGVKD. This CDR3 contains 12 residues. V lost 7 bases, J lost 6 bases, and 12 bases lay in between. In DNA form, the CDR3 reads TGTGCCATCACGCCAGAGGGACATGGCTACACCTTC. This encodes CAITPEGHGYTF.

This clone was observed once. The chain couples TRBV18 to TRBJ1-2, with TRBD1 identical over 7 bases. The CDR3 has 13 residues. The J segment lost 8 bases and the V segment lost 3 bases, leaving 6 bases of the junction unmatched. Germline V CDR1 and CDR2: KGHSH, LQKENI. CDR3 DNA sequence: TGTGCCAGCTCACCTGGGACAGTGGAGGGCTACACCTTC. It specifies CASSPGTVEGYTF.

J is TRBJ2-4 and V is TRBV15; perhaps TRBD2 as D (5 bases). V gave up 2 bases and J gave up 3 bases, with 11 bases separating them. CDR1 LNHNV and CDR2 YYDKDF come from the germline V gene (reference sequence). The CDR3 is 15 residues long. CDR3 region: CATSRYGVGKNIQYF. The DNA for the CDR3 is TGTGCCACCAGCAGATACGGGGTTGGCAAAAACATTCAGTACTTC. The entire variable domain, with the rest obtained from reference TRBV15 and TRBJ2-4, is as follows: DAMVIQNPRYQVTQFGKPVTLSCSQTLNHNVMYWYQQKSSQAPKLLFHYYDKDFNNEADTPDNFQSRRPNTSFCFLDIRSPGLGDTAMYLCATSRYGVGKNIQYFGAGTRLSVL.

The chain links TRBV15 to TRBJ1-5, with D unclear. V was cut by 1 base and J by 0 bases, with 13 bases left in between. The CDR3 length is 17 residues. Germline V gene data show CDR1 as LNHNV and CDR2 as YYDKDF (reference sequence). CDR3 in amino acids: CATSRVAGAYSNQPQHF. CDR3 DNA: TGTGCCACCAGCAGAGTTGCAGGTGCTTATAGCAATCAGCCCCAGCATTTT. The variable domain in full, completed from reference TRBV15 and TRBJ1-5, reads DAMVIQNPRYQVTQFGKPVTLSCSQTLNHNVMYWYQQKSSQAPKLLFHYYDKDFNNEADTPDNFQSRRPNTSFCFLDIRSPGLGDTAMYLCATSRVAGAYSNQPQHFGDGTRLSIL.

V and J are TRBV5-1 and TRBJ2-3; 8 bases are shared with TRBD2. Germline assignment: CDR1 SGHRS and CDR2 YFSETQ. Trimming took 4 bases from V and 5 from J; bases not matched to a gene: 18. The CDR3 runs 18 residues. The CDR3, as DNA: TGCGCCAGCAGCCGTATGATGACCCCGGGGGGGGCCAGAGATACGCAGTATTTT. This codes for CASSRMMTPGGARDTQYF.

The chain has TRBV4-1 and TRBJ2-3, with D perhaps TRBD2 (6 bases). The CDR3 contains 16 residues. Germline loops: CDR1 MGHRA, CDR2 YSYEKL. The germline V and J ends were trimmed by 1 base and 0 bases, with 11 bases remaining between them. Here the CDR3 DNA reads TGCGCCAGCAGCCAAGTTGCGGGGATTAGCACAGATACGCAGTATTTT. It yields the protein CASSQVAGISTDTQYF.

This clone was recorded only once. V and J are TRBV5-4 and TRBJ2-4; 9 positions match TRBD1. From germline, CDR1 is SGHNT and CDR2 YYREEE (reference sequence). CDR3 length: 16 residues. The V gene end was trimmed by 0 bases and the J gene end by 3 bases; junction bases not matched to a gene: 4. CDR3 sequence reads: CASSLGDRDLKNIQYF. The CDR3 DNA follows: TGTGCCAGCAGCTTGGGGGACAGGGACCTCAAAAACATTCAGTACTTC.

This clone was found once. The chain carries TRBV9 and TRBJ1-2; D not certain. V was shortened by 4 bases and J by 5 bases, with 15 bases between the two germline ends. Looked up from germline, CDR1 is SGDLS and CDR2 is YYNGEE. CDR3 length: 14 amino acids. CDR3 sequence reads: CASSPGLTVYGYTF. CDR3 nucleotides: TGTGCCAGCAGCCCGGGGTTAACGGTATATGGCTACACCTTC.

The CDR3 nucleotides read TGTGCCAGCAGCTTAGACTCTGGGACAGGGACCAACGAGCAGTACTTC. This translates into CASSLDSGTGTNEQYF. The chain links TRBV7-2 to TRBJ2-5; 9 bases map to TRBD1. The assigned J gene may be wrong: the sequence end matches TRBJ2-7 better. The germline V gene has CDR1 SGHTA and CDR2 FQGNSA. The CDR3 loop spans 16 amino acids.

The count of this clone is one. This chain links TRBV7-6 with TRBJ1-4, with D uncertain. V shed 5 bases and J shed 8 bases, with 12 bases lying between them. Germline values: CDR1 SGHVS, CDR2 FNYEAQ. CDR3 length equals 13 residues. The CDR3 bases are TGTGCCAGCAGCCCCCTCCCCGGCGAAAAACTGTTTTTT. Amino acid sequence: CASSPLPGEKLFF.

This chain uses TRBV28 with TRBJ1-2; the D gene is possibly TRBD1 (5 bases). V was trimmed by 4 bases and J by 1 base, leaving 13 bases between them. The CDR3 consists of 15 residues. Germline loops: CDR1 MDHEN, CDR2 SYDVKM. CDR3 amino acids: CASSSSTASNYGYTF. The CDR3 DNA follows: TGTGCCAGCAGTTCCTCGACAGCCAGTAACTATGGCTACACCTTC.